A selection of T cell receptor beta chains follows, all from one sample in a study of blood T cells in healthy people across ages. MiXCR, run by TCRdb on the 5' RACE reads, gives a single entry per CDR3 protein. The sample holds fewer than 900,000 distinct CDR3 sequences, around half seen once. The sample consisted of blood. The receptors were sampled from a woman aged 55-69 years in good health. Each CDR3 is given with its conserved first and last residue. D genes are given only for firm matches. Expanded clones get a size class; other rows say once, few or many, or leave the size out.

clone_size | j_call | v_call | d_call | cdr3_nt | cdr3_aa
. | TRBJ2-5 | TRBV5-1 | . | TGCGCCAGCAGCTTAATCGGGCCAGAGACCCAGTACTTC | CASSLIGPETQYF
. | TRBJ2-7 | TRBV20-1 | TRBD1 | TGTAGTGCCATCTCCGGGACAGGGGGCCATGAGCAGTACTTC | CSAISGTGGHEQYF
. | TRBJ2-7 | TRBV20-1 | . | TGCAGTGCCGGGCCTTACTACGAGCAGTACTTC | CSAGPYYEQYF
. | TRBJ2-3 | TRBV5-1 | TRBD2 | TGCGCCAGCAGCTCCCCGCCCACGCACGACCCGGGACTAGCGGGAGAAAGTACGTTGGATACGCAGTATTTT | CASSSPPTHDPGLAGESTLDTQYF
. | TRBJ1-6 | TRBV27 | TRBD1 | TGTGCCAGCAGCTCGGGACAGGTTCGAAATTCACCCCTCCACTTT | CASSSGQVRNSPLHF
. | TRBJ2-1 | TRBV20-1 | TRBD2 | TGCAGTGCTAGTCCTAGCGGGAGGGTTAATGAGCAGTTCTTC | CSASPSGRVNEQFF
. | TRBJ2-5 | TRBV5-1 | . | TGCGCCAGCGGGACTAGTTGGGACAGTGAGCAGTACTTC | CASGTSWDSEQYF
. | TRBJ2-1 | TRBV6-5 | TRBD2 | TGTGCCAGCAGTTACTTAGCGGGAGTTGGCGATGAGCAGTTCTTC | CASSYLAGVGDEQFF
many | TRBJ2-7 | TRBV13 | TRBD1 | TGTGCCAGCAGCTCGACAGGGAACGAGCAGTACTTC | CASSSTGNEQYF
. | TRBJ2-6 | TRBV25-1 | . | TGTGCCTGCACTTCAACATCCCTCGGGGCCAACGTCCTGACTTTC | CACTSTSLGANVLTF
many | TRBJ2-7 | TRBV6-2/TRBV6-3 | TRBD2 | TGTGCCAGCAGCCGGACTAGCGGCGCCTACGAGCAGTACTTC | CASSRTSGAYEQYF
. | TRBJ2-3 | TRBV11-2 | . | TGTGCCAGCAGCGTTGGCGTCAGACTAAATACGCAGTATTTT | CASSVGVRLNTQYF
. | TRBJ2-1 | TRBV29-1 | TRBD2 | TGCAGCGTTTCCGGGACTAGCGGTCACAATGAGCAGTTCTTC | CSVSGTSGHNEQFF
many | TRBJ2-3 | TRBV4-3 | . | TGCGCCAGCGCCCAGAGGGGGGGGTCCCTGGATACGCAGTATTTT | CASAQRGGSLDTQYF
. | TRBJ2-1 | TRBV7-2 | TRBD2 | TGTGCCAGCAGCCCCAGAGAGGTTCGCGGGAGCCGAGATGAGCAGTTCTTC | CASSPREVRGSRDEQFF
few | TRBJ2-7 | TRBV7-8 | . | TGTGCCAGCAGCTTAGCCGAGACAGGCTCCTACGAGCAGTACTTC | CASSLAETGSYEQYF
. | TRBJ2-5 | TRBV28 | TRBD2 | TGTGCCAGCAGTTTACTAGCGGTTGCGGGAGGGCCGAGGGAGACCCAGTACTTC | CASSLLAVAGGPRETQYF
. | TRBJ1-1 | TRBV7-9 | . | TGTGCCAGCAGCCCTAGTTGGCTGCCAGAAGCTTTCTTT | CASSPSWLPEAFF
. | TRBJ2-1 | TRBV6-2/TRBV6-3 | . | TGTGCCAGCAGCCAGCCCCCAATAGAGATGCAGTTCTTC | CASSQPPIEMQFF
. | TRBJ2-7 | TRBV6-5 | TRBD2 | TGTGCCAGCAGTTACGCTGCTAGCGGGACGGGGTCCTACGAGCAGTACTTC | CASSYAASGTGSYEQYF
. | TRBJ2-6 | TRBV10-3 | . | TGTGCCATCGGGCGGGACAGCTCTGGGGCCAACGTCCTGACTTTC | CAIGRDSSGANVLTF
. | TRBJ2-7 | TRBV4-3 | . | TGCGCCAGCAGCCAAGAGTCACAGTCAAACTACGAGCAGTACTTC | CASSQESQSNYEQYF
. | TRBJ2-5 | TRBV7-3 | . | TGTGCCAGCAGCCCGGGGGCGGGCTCTCGCCAGACCCAGTACTTC | CASSPGAGSRQTQYF